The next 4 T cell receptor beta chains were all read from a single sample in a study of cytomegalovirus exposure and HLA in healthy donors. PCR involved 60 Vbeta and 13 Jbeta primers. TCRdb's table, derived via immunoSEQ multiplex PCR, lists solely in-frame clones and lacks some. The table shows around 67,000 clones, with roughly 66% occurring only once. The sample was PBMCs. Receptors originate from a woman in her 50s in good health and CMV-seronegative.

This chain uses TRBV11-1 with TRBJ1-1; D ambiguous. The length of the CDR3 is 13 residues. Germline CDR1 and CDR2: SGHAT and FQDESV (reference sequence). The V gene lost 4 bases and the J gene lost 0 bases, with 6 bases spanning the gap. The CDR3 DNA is TGTGCCAGCAGCTCCGGAGTGAACACTGAAGCTTTCTTT. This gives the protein CASSSGVNTEAFF.

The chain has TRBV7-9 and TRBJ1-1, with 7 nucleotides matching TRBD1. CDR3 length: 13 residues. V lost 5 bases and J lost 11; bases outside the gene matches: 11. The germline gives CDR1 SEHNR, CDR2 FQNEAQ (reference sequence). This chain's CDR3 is CASSPLQGPGAFF. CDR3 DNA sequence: TGTGCCAGCAGCCCACTACAGGGGCCGGGGGCTTTCTTT.

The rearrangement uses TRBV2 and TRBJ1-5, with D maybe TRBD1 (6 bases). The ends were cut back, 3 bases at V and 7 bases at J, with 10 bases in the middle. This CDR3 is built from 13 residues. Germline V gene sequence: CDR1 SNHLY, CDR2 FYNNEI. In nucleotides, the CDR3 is TGTGCCAGCAGTGACCCAGGGGCCCAGCCCCAGCATTTT. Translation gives CASSDPGAQPQHF.

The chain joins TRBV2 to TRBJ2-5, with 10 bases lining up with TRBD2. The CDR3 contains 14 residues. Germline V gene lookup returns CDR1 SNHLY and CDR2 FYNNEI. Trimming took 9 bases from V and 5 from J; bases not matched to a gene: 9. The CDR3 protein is CARRLAGGAETQYF. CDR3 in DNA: TGTGCCAGAAGATTAGCGGGAGGCGCCGAGACCCAGTACTTC.